This TCR beta chain is from a study of CD8 T cells in ankylosing spondylitis. As regards this clonotype: Its specificity is unknown.

TCRdb analysed the 5' RACE reads with MiXCR anew, one entry per CDR3 protein. The sample lists hundreds of thousands of distinct CDR3 sequences, approximately 12% occurring once. General study points: Significantly higher representation of disease-linked clones was reported for matched ankylosing spondylitis synovial fluid. CD8+ disease-linked clones were present at relatively low frequencies in blood. Characteristic, it appeared, of ankylosing spondylitis blood was a TCR beta motif of 7 or 8 highly homologous variants.

The germline V and J ends were trimmed by 4 bases and 6 bases, with 12 bases remaining between them. The CDR3 consists of 13 residues. Germline CDR1 reads SGHDT; CDR2 reads YYEEEE. This TCR was recovered from a male donor with ankylosing spondylitis. The chain couples TRBV5-6 to TRBJ2-3; D uncertain. Specimen: blood, either unsorted or a sorted T cell fraction (not recorded which). CDR3 amino acids: CASSGLMRDTQYF. The DNA for the CDR3 is TGTGCCAGCAGCGGGCTAATGAGGGATACGCAGTATTTT. The full variable domain, its missing parts supplied by reference TRBV5-6 and TRBJ2-3, is DAGVTQSPTHLIKTRGQQVTLRCSPKSGHDTVSWYQQALGQGPQFIFQYYEEEERQRGNFPDRFSGHQFPNYSSELNVNALLLGDSALYLCASSGLMRDTQYFGPGTRLTVL.